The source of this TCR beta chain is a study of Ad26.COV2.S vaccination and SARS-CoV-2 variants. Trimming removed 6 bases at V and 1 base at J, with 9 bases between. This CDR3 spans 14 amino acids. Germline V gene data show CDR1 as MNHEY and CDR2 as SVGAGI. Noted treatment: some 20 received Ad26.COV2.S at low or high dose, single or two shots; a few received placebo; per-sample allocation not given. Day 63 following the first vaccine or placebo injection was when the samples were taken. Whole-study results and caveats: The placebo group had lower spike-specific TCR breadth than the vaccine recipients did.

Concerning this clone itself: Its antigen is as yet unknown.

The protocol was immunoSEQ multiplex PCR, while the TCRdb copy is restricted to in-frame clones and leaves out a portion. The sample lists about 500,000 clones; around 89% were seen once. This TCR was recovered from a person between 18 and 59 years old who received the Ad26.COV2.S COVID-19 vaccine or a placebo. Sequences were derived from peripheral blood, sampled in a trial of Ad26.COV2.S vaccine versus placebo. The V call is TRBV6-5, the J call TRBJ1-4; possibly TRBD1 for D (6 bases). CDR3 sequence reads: CASRTGGTNEKLFF. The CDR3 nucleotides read TGTGCCAGCAGGACAGGAGGAACTAATGAAAAACTGTTTTTT.